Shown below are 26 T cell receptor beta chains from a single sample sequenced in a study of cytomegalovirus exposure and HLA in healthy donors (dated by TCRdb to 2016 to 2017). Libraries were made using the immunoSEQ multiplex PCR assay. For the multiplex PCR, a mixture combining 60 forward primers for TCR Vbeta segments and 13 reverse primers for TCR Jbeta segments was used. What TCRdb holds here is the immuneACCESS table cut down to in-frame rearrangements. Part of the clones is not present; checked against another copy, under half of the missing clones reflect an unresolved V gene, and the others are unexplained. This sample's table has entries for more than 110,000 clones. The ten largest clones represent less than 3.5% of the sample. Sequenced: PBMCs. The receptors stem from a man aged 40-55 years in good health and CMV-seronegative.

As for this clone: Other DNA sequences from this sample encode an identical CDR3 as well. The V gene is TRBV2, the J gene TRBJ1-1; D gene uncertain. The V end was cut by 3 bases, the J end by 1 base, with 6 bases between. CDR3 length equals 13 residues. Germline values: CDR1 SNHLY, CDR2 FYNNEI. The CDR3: CASSDRENTEAFF. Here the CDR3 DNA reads TGTGCCAGCAGTGACCGAGAGAACACTGAAGCTTTCTTT.

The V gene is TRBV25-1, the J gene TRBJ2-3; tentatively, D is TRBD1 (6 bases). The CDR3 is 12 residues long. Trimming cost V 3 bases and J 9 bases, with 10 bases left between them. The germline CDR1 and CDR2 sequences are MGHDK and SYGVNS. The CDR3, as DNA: TGTGCCAGCAGTGAGGGGGCGAAGACGCAGTATTTT. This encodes CASSEGAKTQYF.

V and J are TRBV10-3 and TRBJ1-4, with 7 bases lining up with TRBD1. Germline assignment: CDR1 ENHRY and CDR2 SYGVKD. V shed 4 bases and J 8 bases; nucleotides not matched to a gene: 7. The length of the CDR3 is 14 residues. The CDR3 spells CAISAGQEGEKLFF. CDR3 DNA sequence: TGTGCCATCAGTGCAGGACAGGAAGGCGAAAAACTGTTTTTT.

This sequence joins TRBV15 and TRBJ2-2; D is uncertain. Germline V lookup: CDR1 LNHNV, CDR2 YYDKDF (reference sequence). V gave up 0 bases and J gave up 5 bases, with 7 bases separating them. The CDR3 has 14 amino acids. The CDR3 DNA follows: TGTGCCACCAGCAGAGATTATTCGACCGGGGAGCTGTTTTTT. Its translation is CATSRDYSTGELFF.

CDR3 coding DNA: TGTGCCAGCTCACCGGAGAGGGAGACCCAGTACTTC. Translating gives CASSPERETQYF. This chain connects TRBV18 to TRBJ2-5; D unresolved. There are 12 residues in the CDR3. Germline CDR1 is KGHSH and CDR2 is LQKENI. V lost 3 bases, J lost 5 bases, and 7 bases lay in between. Variable domain in full (rest from reference TRBV18 and TRBJ2-5): NAGVMQNPRHLVRRRGQEARLRCSPMKGHSHVYWYRQLPEEGLKFMVYLQKENIIDESGMPKERFSAEFPKEGPSILRIQQVVRGDSAAYFCASSPERETQYFGPGTRLLVL.

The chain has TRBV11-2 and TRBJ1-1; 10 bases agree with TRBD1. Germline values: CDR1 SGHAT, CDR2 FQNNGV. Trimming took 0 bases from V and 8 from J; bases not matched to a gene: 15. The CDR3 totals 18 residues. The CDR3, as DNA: TGTGCCAGCAGCTTAGAAATAATGGTGACAGGGGGCCTTGGGGAAGCTTTCTTT. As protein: CASSLEIMVTGGLGEAFF.

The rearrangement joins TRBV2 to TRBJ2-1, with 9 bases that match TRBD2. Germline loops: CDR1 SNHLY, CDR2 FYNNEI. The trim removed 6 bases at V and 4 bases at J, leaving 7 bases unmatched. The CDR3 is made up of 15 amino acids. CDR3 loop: CASSRSGGSYNEQFF. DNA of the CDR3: TGTGCCAGCAGCCGGAGCGGGGGGTCTTACAATGAGCAGTTCTTC.

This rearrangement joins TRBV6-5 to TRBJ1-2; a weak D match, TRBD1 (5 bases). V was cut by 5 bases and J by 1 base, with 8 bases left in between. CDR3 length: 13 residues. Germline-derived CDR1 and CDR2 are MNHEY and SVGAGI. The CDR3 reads CASSKDSNYGYTF. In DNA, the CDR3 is TGTGCCAGCAGTAAAGACAGTAACTATGGCTACACCTTC.

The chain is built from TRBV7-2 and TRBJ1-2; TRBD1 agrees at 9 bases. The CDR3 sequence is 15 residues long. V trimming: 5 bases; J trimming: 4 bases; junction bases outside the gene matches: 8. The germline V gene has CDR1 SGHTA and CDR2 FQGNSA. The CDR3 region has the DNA TGTGCCAGCAGCACCGGGACAGGGTATTCCTATGGCTACACCTTC. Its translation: CASSTGTGYSYGYTF.

The CDR3 here is CASSYSGGQYNEQFF. The DNA for the CDR3 is TGTGCCAGCAGTTACTCGGGGGGACAGTACAATGAGCAGTTCTTC. The V and J genes are TRBV6-5 and TRBJ2-1, with D perhaps TRBD1 (7 bases). The CDR3 covers 15 residues. V lost 0 bases and J lost 4, with 10 bases in between. Germline CDR1 MNHEY, CDR2 SVGAGI.

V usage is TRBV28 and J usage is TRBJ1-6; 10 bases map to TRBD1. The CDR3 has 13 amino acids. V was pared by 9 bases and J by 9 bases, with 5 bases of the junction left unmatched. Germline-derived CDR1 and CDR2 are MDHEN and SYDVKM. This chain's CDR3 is CASRTGGSSPLHF. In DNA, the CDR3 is TGTGCCAGTCGGACAGGGGGAAGTTCACCCCTCCACTTT.

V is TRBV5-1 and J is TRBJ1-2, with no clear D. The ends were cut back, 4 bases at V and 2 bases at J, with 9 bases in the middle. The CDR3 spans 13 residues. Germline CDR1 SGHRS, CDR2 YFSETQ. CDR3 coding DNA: TGCGCCAGCAGCCTGACTCCCAACTATGGCTACACCTTC. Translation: CASSLTPNYGYTF. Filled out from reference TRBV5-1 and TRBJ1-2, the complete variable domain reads KAGVTQTPRYLIKTRGQQVTLSCSPISGHRSVSWYQQTPGQGLQFLFEYFSETQRNKGNFPGRFSGRQFSNSRSEMNVSTLELGDSALYLCASSLTPNYGYTFGSGTRLTVV.

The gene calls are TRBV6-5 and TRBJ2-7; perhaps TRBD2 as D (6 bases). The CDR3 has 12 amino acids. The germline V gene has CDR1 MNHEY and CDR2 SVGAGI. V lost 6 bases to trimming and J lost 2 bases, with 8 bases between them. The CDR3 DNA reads TGTGCCAGCAGCGGCGGGACCTACGAGCAGTACTTC. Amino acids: CASSGGTYEQYF.

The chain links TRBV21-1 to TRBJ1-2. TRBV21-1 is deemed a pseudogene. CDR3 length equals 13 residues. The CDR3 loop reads CASLQARGWGYTF. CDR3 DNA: TGTGCCAGCCTTCAGGCGCGGGGTTGGGGCTACACCTTC.

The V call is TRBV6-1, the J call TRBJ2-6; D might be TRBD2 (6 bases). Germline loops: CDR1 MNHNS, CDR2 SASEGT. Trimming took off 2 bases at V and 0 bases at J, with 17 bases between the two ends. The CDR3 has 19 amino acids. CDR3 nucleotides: TGTGCCAGCAGTGAAATAGTACCGGGACTCTTCTCTGGGGCCAACGTCCTGACTTTC. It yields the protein CASSEIVPGLFSGANVLTF.

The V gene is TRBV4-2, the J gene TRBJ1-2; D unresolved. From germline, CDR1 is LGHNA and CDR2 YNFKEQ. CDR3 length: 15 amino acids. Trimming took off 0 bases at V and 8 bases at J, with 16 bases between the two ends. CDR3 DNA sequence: TGTGCCAGCAGCCAAGATCTTGCCGGGGATCGGGGCTACACCTTC. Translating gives CASSQDLAGDRGYTF.

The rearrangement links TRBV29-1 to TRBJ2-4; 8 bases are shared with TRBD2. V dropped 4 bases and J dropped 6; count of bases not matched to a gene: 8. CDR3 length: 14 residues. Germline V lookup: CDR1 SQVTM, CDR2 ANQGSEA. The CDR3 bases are TGCAGCGTTGGGTCCGGGGGGGCAGTAAACATTCAGTACTTC. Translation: CSVGSGGAVNIQYF.

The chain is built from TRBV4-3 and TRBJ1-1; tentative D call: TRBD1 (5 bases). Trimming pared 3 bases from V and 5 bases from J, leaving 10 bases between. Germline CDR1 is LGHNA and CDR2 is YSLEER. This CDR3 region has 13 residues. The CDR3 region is CASSHREGTEAFF. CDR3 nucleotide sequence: TGCGCCAGCAGCCACAGGGAAGGGACTGAAGCTTTCTTT.

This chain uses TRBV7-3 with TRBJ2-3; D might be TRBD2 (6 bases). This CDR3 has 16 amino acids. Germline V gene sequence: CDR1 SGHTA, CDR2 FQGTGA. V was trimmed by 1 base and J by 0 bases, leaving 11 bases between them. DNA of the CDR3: TGTGCCAGCAGCTTAATCTTAGCGGTTAGCACAGATACGCAGTATTTT. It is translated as CASSLILAVSTDTQYF.

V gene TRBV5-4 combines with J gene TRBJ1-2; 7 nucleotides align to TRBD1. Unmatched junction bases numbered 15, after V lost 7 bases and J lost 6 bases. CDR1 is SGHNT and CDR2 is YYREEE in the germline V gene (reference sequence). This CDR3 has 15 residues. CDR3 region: CASHAGTDGPDGYTF. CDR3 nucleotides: TGTGCCAGCCATGCCGGGACAGACGGCCCCGATGGCTACACCTTC.

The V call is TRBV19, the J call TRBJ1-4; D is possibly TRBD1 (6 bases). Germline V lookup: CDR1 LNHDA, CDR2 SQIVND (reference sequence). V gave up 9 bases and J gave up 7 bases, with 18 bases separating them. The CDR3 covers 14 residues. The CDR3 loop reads CASRPWAGAEKLFF. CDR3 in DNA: TGTGCCAGCCGACCATGGGCAGGGGCTGAAAAACTGTTTTTT. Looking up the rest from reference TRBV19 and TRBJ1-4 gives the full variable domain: DGGITQSPKYLFRKEGQNVTLSCEQNLNHDAMYWYRQDPGQGLRLIYYSQIVNDFQKGDIAEGYSVSREKKESFPLTVTSAQKNPTAFYLCASRPWAGAEKLFFGSGTQLSVL.

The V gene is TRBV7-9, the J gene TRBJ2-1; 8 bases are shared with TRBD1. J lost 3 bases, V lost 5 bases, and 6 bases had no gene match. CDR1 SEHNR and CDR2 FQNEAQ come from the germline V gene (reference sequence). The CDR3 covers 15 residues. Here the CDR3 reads CASSPGTGLYNEQFF. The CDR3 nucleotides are TGTGCCAGCAGCCCCGGGACAGGACTCTACAATGAGCAGTTCTTC.

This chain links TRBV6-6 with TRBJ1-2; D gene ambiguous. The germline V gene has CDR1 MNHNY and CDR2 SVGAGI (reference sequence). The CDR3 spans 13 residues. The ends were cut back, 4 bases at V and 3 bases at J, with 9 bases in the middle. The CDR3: CASSSQADYGYTF. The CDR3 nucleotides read TGTGCCAGCAGTTCCCAAGCGGACTATGGCTACACCTTC.

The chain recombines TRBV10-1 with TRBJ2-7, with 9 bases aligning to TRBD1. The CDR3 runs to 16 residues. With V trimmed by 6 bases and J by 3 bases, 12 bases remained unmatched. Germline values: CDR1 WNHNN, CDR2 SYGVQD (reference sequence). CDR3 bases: TGCGCCAGCAGCCGGGACAGGGAGGTTGTTTTCTACGAGCAGTACTTC. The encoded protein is CASSRDREVVFYEQYF.

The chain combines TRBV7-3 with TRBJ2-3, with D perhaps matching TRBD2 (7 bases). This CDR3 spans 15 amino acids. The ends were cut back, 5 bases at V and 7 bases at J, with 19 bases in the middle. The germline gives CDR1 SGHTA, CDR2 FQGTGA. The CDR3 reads CASSKGGGPFHTQYF. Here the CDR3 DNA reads TGTGCCAGCAGCAAAGGGGGGGGGCCATTTCATACGCAGTATTTT.

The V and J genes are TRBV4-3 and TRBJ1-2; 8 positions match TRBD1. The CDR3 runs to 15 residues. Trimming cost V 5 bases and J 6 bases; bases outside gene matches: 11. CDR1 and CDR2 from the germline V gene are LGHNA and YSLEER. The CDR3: CASSTGQGSGDGYTF. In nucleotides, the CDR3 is TGCGCCAGCAGCACCGGACAGGGCTCAGGTGATGGCTACACCTTC.